This entry lists 24 T cell receptor beta chains sequenced from one sample in a study of neurological immune-mediated disorders (dated by TCRdb to between 2017 and 2020). The library came from 5' RACE. The run used an Illumina HiSeq 2500. Through fastp at Q25 and MiXCR, TCRdb rebuilt clones from the public reads, retaining in-frame beta chains. CDR3 protein sequences are deduplicated, and each keeps its most common genes and DNA. A total of 60,000 to 90,000 distinct CDR3 sequences appear in this sample, roughly 10% of them only once. The biggest ten clones account for 8.5% to 10% of the sample. What the time point label conveys for this sample: longitudinal time-point 1 (baseline). Sample: PBMCs. The receptors here all came from a man aged 30 to 39 in good health.

This clonotype was counted many times. This chain joins TRBV7-3 and TRBJ2-1, with TRBD1 identical over 10 bases. The CDR3 has 15 residues. Germline V gene lookup returns CDR1 SGHTA and CDR2 FQGTGA. Trimming cost V 2 bases and J 2 bases; bases outside gene matches: 0. The CDR3 here is CASSLDRGPYNEQFF. Written as DNA, the CDR3 is TGTGCCAGCAGCTTAGACAGGGGGCCCTACAATGAGCAGTTCTTC.

The sample holds many counts of this clonotype. The chain couples TRBV28 to TRBJ2-7; 14 bases are a match to TRBD2. There are 17 residues in the CDR3. Germline CDR1 and CDR2: MDHEN and SYDVKM. V was pared by 5 bases and J by 5 bases, with 11 bases of the junction left unmatched. Here the CDR3 reads CASSPPRGTSGSNEQYF. CDR3 nucleotide sequence: TGTGCCAGCAGTCCTCCCCGCGGGACTAGCGGGAGCAACGAGCAGTACTTC.

This clonotype was detected ten times or more. V gene TRBV6-6 combines with J gene TRBJ2-7; 8 nucleotides align to TRBD1. This CDR3 is built from 13 residues. The germline CDR1 and CDR2 sequences are MNHNY and SVGAGI (reference sequence). V shed 6 bases, J shed 3 bases, and the junction held 4 bases outside the gene matches. The CDR3 spells CASRGQAGYEQYF. The CDR3 nucleotides read TGTGCCAGCAGGGGACAGGCGGGCTACGAGCAGTACTTC.

As for this clonotype: This may be a read error, as it is one base from a much larger clone. The V call is TRBV7-6, the J call TRBJ2-5; D tentatively reads TRBD1 or TRBD2 (5 bases each). Trimming took off 7 bases at V and 4 bases at J, with 19 bases between the two ends. Germline assignment: CDR1 SGHVS and CDR2 FNYEAQ. The CDR3 runs to 15 residues. This chain's CDR3 is CASNSLGTIGETQYF. The CDR3 DNA is TGTGCCAGCAACTCCCTCGGGACCATCGGAGAGACCCAGTACTTC.

The table lists this clonotype with many counts. This chain joins TRBV12-5 and TRBJ2-1; 7 positions agree with TRBD1. The germline V gene has CDR1 LGHNT and CDR2 FRNRAP. The CDR3 runs to 13 residues. Trimming cost V 6 bases and J 4 bases; bases outside gene matches: 3. The CDR3 loop reads CASGTTGYNEQFF. CDR3 coding DNA: TGTGCTAGTGGCACGACAGGGTACAATGAGCAGTTCTTC.

This clonotype was picked up many times. The chain uses TRBV7-9 and TRBJ1-4; 7 nucleotides match TRBD1. There are 15 residues in the CDR3. Trimming took 5 bases from V and 7 from J; bases not matched to a gene: 10. The V gene's germline CDR1 is SEHNR and CDR2 FQNEAQ (reference sequence). CDR3 sequence reads: CASSAGQLGGEKLFF. Written as DNA, the CDR3 is TGTGCCAGCAGCGCGGGACAGCTTGGCGGTGAAAAACTGTTTTTT.

About this clonotype itself: A much larger clone differs from this one at a single base, so this may be a read error. J is TRBJ2-5 and V is TRBV28; TRBD2 matches 9 bases. CDR1 MDHEN and CDR2 SYDVKM come from the germline V gene. This CDR3 is built from 16 residues. CDR3 in DNA: TGTGCCAGTCCTCCATCGACCGGGACTAGCCGCGAGACCAAGTACTTC. It encodes CASPPSTGTSRETKYF.

This clonotype was counted many times. The chain uses TRBV29-1 and TRBJ2-5; D not certain. Germline V gene lookup returns CDR1 SQVTM and CDR2 ANQGSEA. V was trimmed by 7 bases and J by 4 bases, leaving 13 bases between them. The CDR3 consists of 12 residues. The CDR3 nucleotides read TGCAGCGCCAACCTCGTCGGAGAGACCCAGTACTTC. Translation: CSANLVGETQYF. Supplemented by reference TRBV29-1 and TRBJ2-5, the full variable domain reads SAVISQKPSRDICQRGTSLTIQCQVDSQVTMMFWYRQQPGQSLTLIATANQGSEATYESGFVIDKFPISRPNLTFSTLTVSNMSPEDSSIYLCSANLVGETQYFGPGTRLLVL.

This clonotype was observed many times. The chain links TRBV9 to TRBJ1-2; no clear D gene. CDR3 length: 14 residues. Germline V CDR1 and CDR2: SGDLS, YYNGEE. Between the trimmed V and J ends, which lost 0 bases and 7 bases, there was a span of 13 bases. The CDR3 spells CASSVGQLQAGYTF. Here the CDR3 DNA reads TGTGCCAGCAGCGTAGGCCAACTACAAGCTGGCTACACCTTC.

This clonotype came up many times. The J gene is TRBJ2-1, the V gene TRBV28, with D maybe TRBD2 (5 bases). In germline, CDR1 is MDHEN, CDR2 SYDVKM. Trimming cost V 1 base and J 10 bases, with 17 bases left between them. The CDR3 length is 15 residues. CDR3 DNA sequence: TGTGCCAGCAGTTTATTGGCGACTACCGGCAGGGAGCAGTTCTTC. Its protein is CASSLLATTGREQFF. Full variable domain (missing parts from reference TRBV28 and TRBJ2-1): DVKVTQSSRYLVKRTGEKVFLECVQDMDHENMFWYRQDPGLGLRLIYFSYDVKMKEKGDIPEGYSVSREKKERFSLILESASTNQTSMYLCASSLLATTGREQFFGPGTRLTVL.

This chain uses TRBV29-1 with TRBJ2-5; TRBD1 is a possible D gene (6 bases). The V end was cut by 7 bases, the J end by 2 bases, with 11 bases between. The CDR3 sequence is 12 residues long. Germline CDR1 SQVTM, CDR2 ANQGSEA. CDR3: CSATTGQETQYF. The CDR3 region has the DNA TGCAGCGCGACGACAGGACAAGAGACCCAGTACTTC.

This clonotype came up many times. The chain combines TRBV7-9 with TRBJ2-7; tentative D call: TRBD2 (5 bases). V was cut by 4 bases and J by 7 bases, with 14 bases left in between. Germline V gene lookup returns CDR1 SEHNR and CDR2 FQNEAQ (reference sequence). The CDR3 sequence is 13 residues long. CDR3 sequence: CASSSGVAKEQYF. The CDR3 DNA reads TGTGCCAGCAGCTCCGGGGTAGCGAAAGAGCAGTACTTC.

This clonotype has at least ten counts. V and J are TRBV4-2 and TRBJ2-5; 9 bases fit TRBD2. Germline CDR1 is LGHNA and CDR2 is YNFKEQ. The CDR3 runs 18 residues. With V trimmed by 0 bases and J by 7 bases, 15 bases remained unmatched. The chain's CDR3 is CASSQDQASGNLVVTQYF. CDR3 nucleotides: TGTGCCAGCAGCCAAGACCAGGCTAGCGGGAACCTCGTGGTGACCCAGTACTTC.

The chain is built from TRBV5-1 and TRBJ2-1; D is unclear. The germline V gene encodes CDR1 SGHRS and CDR2 YFSETQ. The CDR3 has 18 amino acids. V lost 2 bases and J 3 bases, leaving 21 bases between the germline ends. DNA for the CDR3: TGCGCCAGCAGCTTCCGTCCCCTTACTCAGACCGGCTACAATGAGCAGTTCTTC. The encoded protein is CASSFRPLTQTGYNEQFF.

This clonotype was recorded many times. The chain combines TRBV14 with TRBJ2-1; 7 bases are shared with TRBD2. Germline CDR1 and CDR2: SGHDN and FVKESK. The CDR3 runs to 16 residues. With 3 bases clipped from V and 2 bases from J, the junction kept 7 bases outside the gene matches. The DNA for the CDR3 is TGTGCCAGCAGCCACCCGACTAGCAGAACCTACAATGAGCAGTTCTTC. Translation: CASSHPTSRTYNEQFF.

This clonotype was seen many times. For the CDR3, the DNA is TGTGCCAGCAGCCCTCGACAGGGGCACTACGAGCAGTACTTC. Amino acid sequence: CASSPRQGHYEQYF. The rearrangement uses TRBV7-9 and TRBJ2-7; 8 nucleotides match TRBD1. V lost 5 bases to trimming and J lost 3 bases; unmatched junction nucleotides: 6. The CDR3 length is 14 residues. The germline V gene has CDR1 SEHNR and CDR2 FQNEAQ (reference sequence).

This clonotype was counted a single time. One end of the junction does not line up with germline, which may come from a read error. The J gene is TRBJ2-7, the V gene TRBV28; 11 positions agree with TRBD2. The CDR3 consists of 15 residues. Germline V gene data show CDR1 as MDHEN and CDR2 as SYDVKM. The CDR3 bases are TGTGCCAGCAATCTAGCGGGGGGACCCTCCTACGAGAAGTACTTC. It codes for CASNLAGGPSYEKYF.

This clonotype was counted at least ten times. The chain couples TRBV5-1 to TRBJ1-2, with 9 bases fitting TRBD1. The CDR3 extends over 16 amino acids. Germline assignment: CDR1 SGHRS and CDR2 YFSETQ. Trimming took 0 bases from V and 4 from J; bases not matched to a gene: 7. CDR3 loop: CASSLEGTGSLYGYTF. DNA for the CDR3: TGCGCCAGCAGCTTGGAGGGGACAGGGTCCCTCTATGGCTACACCTTC. Full variable domain (remainder filled in from reference TRBV5-1 and TRBJ1-2): KAGVTQTPRYLIKTRGQQVTLSCSPISGHRSVSWYQQTPGQGLQFLFEYFSETQRNKGNFPGRFSGRQFSNSRSEMNVSTLELGDSALYLCASSLEGTGSLYGYTFGSGTRLTVV.

This clonotype was seen at least ten times. The chain is built from TRBV3-1 and TRBJ1-4; 8 bases fit TRBD1. This CDR3 is built from 14 residues. Germline-derived CDR1 and CDR2 are LGHDT and YNNKEL (reference sequence). V was pared by 1 base and J by 10 bases, with 5 bases of the junction left unmatched. CDR3 region: CASSQGRTGRKLFF. In DNA, the CDR3 is TGTGCCAGCAGCCAAGGGAGGACAGGGAGAAAACTGTTTTTT.

This clonotype appeared many times. J is TRBJ2-7 and V is TRBV12-3 or TRBV12-4; 9 bases are shared with TRBD1. Trimming removed 7 bases from V and 4 bases from J; junction bases left unmatched: 11. The CDR3 is made up of 15 amino acids. The CDR3 DNA reads TGTGCCAGCACCCCGTCCGGGACAGGGTGGTACGAGCAGTACTTC. It is translated as CASTPSGTGWYEQYF.

This clonotype was detected ten times or more. V usage is TRBV4-2 and J usage is TRBJ2-7; D may be TRBD2 (6 bases). From germline, CDR1 is LGHNA and CDR2 YNFKEQ. Trimming removed 0 bases at V and 4 bases at J, with 16 bases between. This CDR3 comprises 16 residues. The CDR3 sequence: CASSQDPAGVTYEQYF. The CDR3 DNA sequence: TGTGCCAGCAGCCAAGATCCAGCGGGTGTAACTTACGAGCAGTACTTC.

This clonotype has at least ten counts. The chain joins TRBV12-3 or TRBV12-4 to TRBJ2-3, with D uncertain. Trimming pared 2 bases from V and 4 bases from J, leaving 7 bases between. The CDR3 is 13 residues long. CDR3: CASSLSVADTQYF. The CDR3 DNA reads TGTGCCAGCAGTTTATCGGTGGCAGATACGCAGTATTTT.

This clonotype was recorded at least ten times. The chain joins TRBV12-3 or TRBV12-4 to TRBJ1-1, with D possibly TRBD1 on 5 matching bases. The V end was cut by 6 bases, the J end by 5 bases, with 13 bases between. The CDR3 loop spans 13 amino acids. The CDR3 reads CASRTRQTTEAFF. Here the CDR3 DNA reads TGTGCCAGCAGAACCCGACAGACGACTGAAGCTTTCTTT.

Many counts were recorded for this clonotype. The rearrangement joins TRBV5-1 to TRBJ2-6; 9 bases are a match to TRBD1. Germline V gives CDR1 SGHRS, CDR2 YFSETQ. This CDR3 has 16 residues. With V trimmed by 6 bases and J by 1 base, 5 bases remained unmatched. CDR3: CASTTGGPSGANVLTF. The CDR3 DNA follows: TGCGCCAGCACGACAGGGGGACCGTCTGGGGCCAACGTCCTGACTTTC.